This T cell receptor beta chain was documented in a study of blood T cell repertoires in COVID-19. Study background: From T cells, B-cell-depleted T cells, or PBMCs came the material, which was cDNA or gDNA.

Participants had their cohort set by participant-reported clinical history. Measured with immunoSEQ multiplex PCR; TCRdb has only the in-frame clones, and not every one. Of 200,000 to 300,000 clones in the sample, roughly four fifths are singletons; the top ten hold 3% to 4%. Trimming took off 4 bases at V and 5 bases at J, with 18 bases between the two ends. Germline V gene lookup returns CDR1 SQVTM and CDR2 ANQGSEA. The CDR3 loop spans 14 amino acids. This receptor was identified in a woman in her 40s who had been exposed to COVID-19. The chain combines TRBV29-1 with TRBJ2-7; D may be TRBD2 (6 bases). Sequencing input: PBMCs or T cells enriched from blood (not recorded which). This chain's CDR3 is CSVVGGLRGHEQYF. DNA for the CDR3: TGCAGCGTTGTGGGGGGTTTGAGGGGCCACGAGCAGTACTTC.